This entry lists 22 T cell receptor beta chains sequenced from one sample in a study of T cells in Graves' hyperthyroidism and ophthalmopathy (dated by TCRdb to the late 2010s). The library was prepared using multiplex PCR. TCRdb shows the sequencer as Illumina HiSeq 2000. The TCR beta CDR3 regions were amplified from RNA transcripts. The TCR CDR3 was subjected to a first round of RT-PCR using the HTBI primer set and the Qiagen OneStep RT-PCR kit. TCRdb itself trimmed the public reads at Q25 with fastp, ran MiXCR and retained productive beta chains. All rows with the same CDR3 protein become a single entry with the most common DNA and genes. In all, the sample holds about 570,000 distinct CDR3 sequences, and less than 15% of those were seen once. About 15% of the sample is in the top ten clones. Sequencing was carried out using blood. The source is a woman in her forties with Graves' hyperthyroidism.

This sequence joins TRBV28 and TRBJ2-7; 10 bases agree with TRBD1. Germline-derived CDR1 and CDR2 are MDHEN and SYDVKM. This CDR3 contains 16 residues. V dropped 1 base and J dropped 7; count of bases not matched to a gene: 10. The CDR3 loop reads CASSLLSGTGEREQYF. Written as DNA, the CDR3 is TGTGCCAGCAGTTTATTGTCCGGGACAGGGGAACGGGAGCAGTACTTC.

In its sample, this clonotype was seen many times. This chain links TRBV12-3 or TRBV12-4 with TRBJ2-1; 11 nucleotides agree with TRBD2. V gave up 8 bases and J gave up 6 bases; unmatched junction bases: 9. The CDR3 has 15 residues. In DNA form, the CDR3 reads TGTGCCAGCCGGTTAGCGGGAGGGCCTGCCAATGAGCAGTTCTTC. Translation: CASRLAGGPANEQFF.

There are many counts of this clonotype. CDR3 DNA: TGTGCCAGCAGTTTTGGGGGATACGAGCAGTACTTC. This sequence encodes CASSFGGYEQYF. V usage is TRBV12-3 or TRBV12-4 and J usage is TRBJ2-7; TRBD1 or TRBD2 may be the D gene (5 bases each). The CDR3 loop spans 12 amino acids. V lost 3 bases and J lost 4, with 7 bases in between.

This clonotype showed up many times. The chain is built from TRBV28 and TRBJ1-4; unclear D gene. V was cut by 5 bases and J by 5 bases, with 15 bases left in between. Germline V gives CDR1 MDHEN, CDR2 SYDVKM. CDR3 length equals 15 residues. The CDR3: CASSPPGGVNEKLFF. The CDR3 DNA reads as TGTGCCAGCAGTCCCCCCGGCGGGGTCAATGAAAAACTGTTTTTT.

The genes are TRBV11-3 and TRBJ2-3, with D hard to call. This CDR3 is 14 amino acids long. CDR1 is SGHNT and CDR2 is YENEEA in the germline V gene. Trimming left V 5 bases short and J 1 base short, with 10 bases between. The CDR3 is CASSRAERTDTQYF. CDR3 coding DNA: TGTGCCAGCAGCCGGGCCGAACGCACAGATACGCAGTATTTT.

This clonotype was seen repeatedly, ten times or more. The rearrangement links TRBV12-3 or TRBV12-4 to TRBJ2-1, with 7 bases that match TRBD2. Losses at the gene ends were 7 bases for V and 7 bases for J; bases not matched to a gene: 10. This CDR3 region has 14 residues. The CDR3 DNA sequence: TGTGCCAGCACTCTTCCGGGAGGTTGGAATGAGCAGTTCTTC. Translation: CASTLPGGWNEQFF.

V gene TRBV29-1 combines with J gene TRBJ1-1; D call uncertain. Deletions cut 4 bases from V and 1 base from J, with 13 bases between. CDR3 length: 14 amino acids. Germline CDR1 and CDR2: SQVTM and ANQGSEA. CDR3: CSVGASTTNTEAFF. The CDR3 region has the DNA TGCAGCGTTGGAGCGAGTACCACGAACACTGAAGCTTTCTTT.

This clonotype has ten or more counts. The rearrangement uses TRBV11-1 and TRBJ2-4, with a tentative D call TRBD2 (5 bases). V was clipped by 4 bases and J by 6 bases, with 7 bases between them. The germline V gene encodes CDR1 SGHAT and CDR2 FQDESV (reference sequence). The CDR3 spans 12 residues. The CDR3 reads CASSSGGNIQYF. DNA for the CDR3: TGTGCCAGCAGCTCCGGAGGAAACATTCAGTACTTC.

This clonotype was seen repeatedly, ten times or more. This chain uses TRBV3-1 with TRBJ2-1; D is ambiguous. Germline V lookup: CDR1 LGHDT, CDR2 YNNKEL (reference sequence). V lost 4 bases, J lost 10 bases, and 11 bases lay in between. The CDR3 length is 12 residues. The CDR3 sequence is CASSLRTAEQFF. The CDR3 nucleotides read TGTGCCAGCAGCCTAAGGACGGCAGAGCAGTTCTTC.

This clonotype was found many times. The chain couples TRBV9 to TRBJ2-1; 10 bases agree with TRBD2. The ends lost 1 base at V and 8 bases at J; junction bases unmatched: 6. From germline, CDR1 is SGDLS and CDR2 YYNGEE. This CDR3 comprises 15 residues. This CDR3 reads CASSVLAGAYYEQFF. The DNA of the CDR3 is TGTGCCAGCAGCGTACTAGCGGGGGCGTACTATGAGCAGTTCTTC.

The chain carries TRBV5-1 and TRBJ2-3, with 12 bases that match TRBD2. The CDR3 is 15 amino acids. With V trimmed by 3 bases and J by 6 bases, 5 bases remained unmatched. Germline values: CDR1 SGHRS, CDR2 YFSETQ. The CDR3 coding sequence is TGCGCCAGCAGCTGGACTAGCGGGGCTTCGGATACGCAGTATTTT. This codes for CASSWTSGASDTQYF. Filled out from reference TRBV5-1 and TRBJ2-3, the complete variable domain reads KAGVTQTPRYLIKTRGQQVTLSCSPISGHRSVSWYQQTPGQGLQFLFEYFSETQRNKGNFPGRFSGRQFSNSRSEMNVSTLELGDSALYLCASSWTSGASDTQYFGPGTRLTVL.

There are many counts of this clonotype. The CDR3 DNA reads as TGTGCCAGCAGCCAAGTGGGACAAGAGACCCAGTACTTC. The encoded protein is CASSQVGQETQYF. This chain joins TRBV14 and TRBJ2-5, with D hard to call. The CDR3 is 13 amino acids. V was cut by 1 base and J by 2 bases, with 5 bases left in between. Germline loops: CDR1 SGHDN, CDR2 FVKESK.

This clonotype was detected ten times or more. The chain links TRBV5-1 to TRBJ2-3; a weak D match, TRBD1 (6 bases). The CDR3 has 15 residues. The V gene lost 4 bases and the J gene lost 1 base, with 13 bases spanning the gap. Germline V gene sequence: CDR1 SGHRS, CDR2 YFSETQ. The CDR3 DNA is TGCGCCAGCAGCCTACGACAGGACCGCACAGATACGCAGTATTTT. Protein product: CASSLRQDRTDTQYF.

The rearrangement links TRBV18 to TRBJ2-7; D possibly uses TRBD1 or TRBD2 (5 bases each). V was pared by 2 bases and J by 5 bases, with 13 bases between. Germline V gene sequence: CDR1 KGHSH, CDR2 LQKENI. There are 14 residues in the CDR3. CDR3 amino acids: CASSPGLQGNEQYF. DNA of the CDR3: TGTGCCAGCTCACCAGGACTCCAGGGCAACGAGCAGTACTTC.

This clonotype has ten or more counts. The CDR3 DNA reads as TGTGCCTGGAGTGTGGGCTTGCAGAGCTCCTACAATGAGCAGTTCTTC. It yields the protein CAWSVGLQSSYNEQFF. The V gene is TRBV30, the J gene TRBJ2-1; D gene uncertain. This CDR3 comprises 16 residues. V was trimmed by 0 bases and J by 0 bases, leaving 12 bases between them. Germline V gene data show CDR1 as GTSNPN and CDR2 as SVGIG (reference sequence).

This clonotype was seen a handful of times. This may be a read error, as it is one base from a much larger clone. The genes are TRBV27 and TRBJ1-1, with D perhaps TRBD1 (6 bases). V was cut by 2 bases and J by 3 bases, with 10 bases left in between. The CDR3 length is 14 residues. Per germline, CDR1 MNHEY and CDR2 SMNVEV (reference sequence). The CDR3 DNA is TGTGCCAGCAGTTTAAAGGGGGGGGACACTGAAGCTTTCTTT. It translates to CASSLKGGDTEAFF.

This clonotype was counted at least ten times. This chain links TRBV11-2 with TRBJ2-3; no reliable D call. V lost 0 bases to trimming and J lost 4 bases, with 8 bases between them. The V gene's germline CDR1 is SGHAT and CDR2 FQNNGV. The CDR3 extends over 14 amino acids. The DNA of the CDR3 is TGTGCCAGCAGCTTAGATATAGTTTCAGATACGCAGTATTTT. It encodes CASSLDIVSDTQYF.

This clonotype was observed at least ten times. V is TRBV20-1 and J is TRBJ2-1; 8 nucleotides line up with TRBD2. Unmatched junction bases numbered 4, after V lost 1 base and J lost 5 bases. Germline-derived CDR1 and CDR2 are DFQATT and SNEGSKA (reference sequence). This CDR3 is 14 amino acids long. The CDR3 nucleotides are TGCAGTGCTAGAGCGGGGGGGCGGAACAATGAGCAGTTCTTC. This encodes CSARAGGRNNEQFF.

There are a few counts of this clonotype. The rearrangement joins TRBV29-1 to TRBJ1-1, with D maybe TRBD1 (6 bases). Germline V gene lookup returns CDR1 SQVTM and CDR2 ANQGSEA. This CDR3 has 14 amino acids. Trimming shortened V by 6 bases and J by 3 bases, and 17 bases separated the two germline ends. In nucleotides, the CDR3 is TGCAGCGTGATGGTGACAGGCTCCGACACTGAAGCTTTCTTT. Protein sequence: CSVMVTGSDTEAFF.

This sequence joins TRBV4-1 and TRBJ1-1; 7 bases match TRBD1. V gave up 0 bases and J gave up 3 bases; unmatched junction bases: 10. The CDR3 sequence is 17 residues long. Germline V lookup: CDR1 MGHRA, CDR2 YSYEKL. CDR3 bases: TGCGCCAGCAGCCAAGATTCGAGGACCAGGGGGGACACTGAAGCTTTCTTT. Translated, it gives CASSQDSRTRGDTEAFF.

This clonotype was found a few times. The chain links TRBV4-1 to TRBJ2-2, with a possible D match to TRBD1 (6 bases). The CDR3 spans 14 residues. Germline V gene data show CDR1 as MGHRA and CDR2 as YSYEKL. V lost 4 bases and J 6 bases, leaving 12 bases between the germline ends. CDR3 sequence (DNA): TGCGCCAGCAGCCGTATAGGGGGTTCCGGGGAGCTGTTTTTT. This sequence encodes CASSRIGGSGELFF.

The V call is TRBV3-1, the J call TRBJ2-2; 7 bases agree with TRBD2. CDR3 length: 17 amino acids. Germline lookup yields CDR1 LGHDT and CDR2 YNNKEL (reference sequence). V shed 3 bases, J shed 4 bases, and the junction held 11 bases outside the gene matches. The CDR3 protein is CASSQLGREASTGELFF. The CDR3 nucleotides read TGTGCCAGCAGCCAGCTGGGTCGGGAGGCCTCCACCGGGGAGCTGTTTTTT.